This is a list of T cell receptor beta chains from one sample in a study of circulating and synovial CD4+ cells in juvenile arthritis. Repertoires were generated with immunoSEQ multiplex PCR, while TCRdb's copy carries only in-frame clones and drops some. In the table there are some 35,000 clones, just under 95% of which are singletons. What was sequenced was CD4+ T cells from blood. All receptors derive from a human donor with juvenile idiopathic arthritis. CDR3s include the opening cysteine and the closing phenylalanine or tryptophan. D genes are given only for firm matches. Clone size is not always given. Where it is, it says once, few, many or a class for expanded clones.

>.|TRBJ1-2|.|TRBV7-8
TGTGCCAGCAGCGCCCGACGGGGAGGGGAAAAGGGCTACACCTTC
CASSARRGGEKGYTF
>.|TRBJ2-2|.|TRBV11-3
TGTGCCAGCAGCTTCGCAGAGAACACCGGGGAGCTGTTTTTT
CASSFAENTGELFF
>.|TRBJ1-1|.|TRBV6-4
TGTGCCAGCAGTGACTCGGGCCACACTGAAGCTTTCTTT
CASSDSGHTEAFF
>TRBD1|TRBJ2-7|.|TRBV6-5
TGTGCCAGCAGGACGACAGGGCAGGCCTACGAGCAGTACTTC
CASRTTGQAYEQYF
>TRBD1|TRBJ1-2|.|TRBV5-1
TGCGCCAGCAGCTTGGGACAGGGGGCATATGGCTACACCTTC
CASSLGQGAYGYTF
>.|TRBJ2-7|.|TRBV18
TGTGCCAGCTCACCACCTCCAGGGTACTACGAGCAGTACTTC
CASSPPPGYYEQYF
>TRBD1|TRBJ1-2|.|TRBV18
TGTGCCAGCTCACCAGATCAGGGGGGAAATGGCTACCCCTTC
CASSPDQGGNGYPF
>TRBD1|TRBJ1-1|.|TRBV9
TGTGCCAGCAGCGCCCGGGACAGGGGTTCTGAAGCTTTCTTT
CASSARDRGSEAFF
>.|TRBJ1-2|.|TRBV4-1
TGCGCCAGCAGCCAAGGCACCCTAGCTAACTATGGCTACACCTTC
CASSQGTLANYGYTF
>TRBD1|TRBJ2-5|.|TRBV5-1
TGCGCCAGCAGCTCCACGACAGGGGGCCGGGAGACCCAGTACTTC
CASSSTTGGRETQYF
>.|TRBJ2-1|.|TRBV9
TGTGCCAGCAGCGGACTAGGGAAATCCAATGAGCAGTTCTTC
CASSGLGKSNEQFF
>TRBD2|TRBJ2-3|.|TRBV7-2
TGTGCCAGCAGCTTAGTCCTAGCGGGGGGGCGGGCAGATACGCAGTATTTT
CASSLVLAGGRADTQYF
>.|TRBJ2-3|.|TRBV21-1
TGTGCCAGCAGCAAAGGCGGACTAGCGGGGGGGACAGATACGCAGTATTTT
CASSKGGLAGGTDTQYF
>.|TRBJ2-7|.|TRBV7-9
TGTGCCAGCAGCCTCGAGATAAACGAGCAGTACTTC
CASSLEINEQYF
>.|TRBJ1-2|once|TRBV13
TGTGCCAGCAGCTTAGTTACCCGCAGAAATCCCCCAGGGGGCTACACCTTC
CASSLVTRRNPPGGYTF
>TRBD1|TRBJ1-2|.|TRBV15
TGTGCCACCAGCAGGATACAGGGGGACGGCTACACCTTC
CATSRIQGDGYTF
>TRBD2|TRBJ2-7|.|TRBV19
TGTGCCAGTAGTCCACAAAGCGGGGTATTAACTGGCGAGCAGTACTTC
CASSPQSGVLTGEQYF
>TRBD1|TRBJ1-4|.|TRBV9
TGTGCCAGCAGCGTAGAGGGACAGAGTAATGAAAAACTGTTTTTT
CASSVEGQSNEKLFF
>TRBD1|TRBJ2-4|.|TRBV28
TGTGCCAGCAGCCCTGGGACAGGGGATCCCATTCAGTACTTC
CASSPGTGDPIQYF
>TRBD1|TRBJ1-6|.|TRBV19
TGTGCCAGTAGTATTGGGGACAGGGCGAATTCCCCCCTCCACTTT
CASSIGDRANSPLHF
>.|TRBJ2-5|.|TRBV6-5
TGTGCCAGCGGCCAAAATAACGTGGAGACCCAGTACTTC
CASGQNNVETQYF
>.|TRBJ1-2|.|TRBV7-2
TGTGCCAGCAGCTTAGGGGGCCCTAACTATGGCTACACCTTC
CASSLGGPNYGYTF
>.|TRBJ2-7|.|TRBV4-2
TGTGCCAGCAGCCCCGGCGGCGAGCAGTACTTC
CASSPGGEQYF
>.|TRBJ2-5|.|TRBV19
TGTGCCAGTAGTAGCCTAGCGTTCCAAGAGACCCAGTACTTC
CASSSLAFQETQYF
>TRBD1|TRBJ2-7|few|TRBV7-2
TGTGCCAGCAAACCGGGACAGGCCCCCTACGAGCAGTACTTC
CASKPGQAPYEQYF
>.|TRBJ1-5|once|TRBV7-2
TGTGCCAGCAGCTCCAGGACTTTTCTTCCAGGCAATCGGCCCCAGCATTTT
CASSSRTFLPGNRPQHF
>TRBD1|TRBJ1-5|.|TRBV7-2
TGTGCCAGCAGTCGACAGGGTCACAATCAGCCCCAGCATTTT
CASSRQGHNQPQHF
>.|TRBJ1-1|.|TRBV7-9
TGTGCCAGCAGCTTATCTTTTGAAGCTTTCTTT
CASSLSFEAFF
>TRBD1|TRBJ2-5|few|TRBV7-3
TGTGCCAGCAGCTTTCAGACAGGGCCTCAAGAGACCCAGTACTTC
CASSFQTGPQETQYF
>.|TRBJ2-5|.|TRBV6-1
TGTGCCACCCAGGGCCCCGGGGGGACCCAGTACTTC
CATQGPGGTQYF
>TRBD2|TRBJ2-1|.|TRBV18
TGTGCCAGTTCGGCTCCAAGCGGGGGAAACAATGAGCAGTTCTTC
CASSAPSGGNNEQFF
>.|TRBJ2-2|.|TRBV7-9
TGTGCCAGCAGCTTACAGGGATTGAACACCGGGGAGCTGTTTTTT
CASSLQGLNTGELFF
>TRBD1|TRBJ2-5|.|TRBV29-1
TGCAGCGTTGCCCTGACAGGGGGCTTCGGGGAGACCCAGTACTTC
CSVALTGGFGETQYF
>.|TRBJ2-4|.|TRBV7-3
TGTGCCAGCAGGTTGGGACACACAAGGGGGAACATTCAGTACTTC
CASRLGHTRGNIQYF
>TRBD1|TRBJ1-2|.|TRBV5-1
TGCGCCAGCAGCGGAACCGGGACAGGGTATGGCTACACCTTC
CASSGTGTGYGYTF
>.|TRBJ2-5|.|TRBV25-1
TGTGCCAGCAGTGAATATACAGGGGGGGTCCAAGAGACCCAGTACTTC
CASSEYTGGVQETQYF
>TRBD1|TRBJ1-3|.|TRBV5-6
TGTGCCAGCAGCCCACTTACAGGGGATCTTGGAAACACCATATATTTT
CASSPLTGDLGNTIYF
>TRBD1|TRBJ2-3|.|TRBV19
TGTGCCATTGGCCCGGGACAGGCGCTAAATACGCAGTATTTT
CAIGPGQALNTQYF
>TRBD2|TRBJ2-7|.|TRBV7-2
TGTGCCAGCAGCTTAGCGCGGGGGGACTACGAGCAGTACTTC
CASSLARGDYEQYF
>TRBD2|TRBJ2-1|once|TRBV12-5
TGTGCTAGTGGAGACTTAGCGGGGCGGAGGTACAATGAGCAGTTCTTC
CASGDLAGRRYNEQFF
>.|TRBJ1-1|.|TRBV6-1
TGTGCCAGCAGTGAACCCCGGAGAACTGAAGCTTTCTTT
CASSEPRRTEAFF
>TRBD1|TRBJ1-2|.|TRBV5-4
TGTGCCAGCAGACTACAGGGGAACTACTATGGCTACACCTTC
CASRLQGNYYGYTF
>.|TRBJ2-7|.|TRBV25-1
TGTGCCAGCAGTGAGTCGCCTCCGACAGGTTACGAGCAGTACTTC
CASSESPPTGYEQYF
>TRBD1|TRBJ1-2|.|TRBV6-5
TGTGCCAGCCGGGGGACAGCAACTAACTATGGCTACACCTTC
CASRGTATNYGYTF
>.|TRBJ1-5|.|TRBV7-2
TGTGCCAGCAGCTTAAAGGATGAGGGCAATCAGCCCCAGCATTTT
CASSLKDEGNQPQHF
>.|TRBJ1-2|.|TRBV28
TGTGCCAGCAGTTCTCCAGGGGCCTATGGCTACACCTTC
CASSSPGAYGYTF
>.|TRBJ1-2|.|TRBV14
TGTGCCAGCAGCCCCCGGGTCGGACTTTATGGCTACACCTTC
CASSPRVGLYGYTF
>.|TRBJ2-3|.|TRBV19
TGTGCCAGTAGTATGAGGGATACGCAGTATTTT
CASSMRDTQYF
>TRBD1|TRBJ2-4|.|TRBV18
TGTGCCAGCTCACCGGGACAGGGAAGAGCCAAAAACATTCAGTACTTC
CASSPGQGRAKNIQYF
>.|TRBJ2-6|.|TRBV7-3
TGTGCCAGCAGCTTACTCGCAAGGAGCTCTGGGGCCAACGTCCTGACTTTC
CASSLLARSSGANVLTF
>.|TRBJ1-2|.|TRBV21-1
TGTGCCAGCAGCAAAGACAGGACGCGCTATGGCTACACCTTC
CASSKDRTRYGYTF